The clone carrying this TCR beta chain was seen a handful of times. The sample belongs to a study of blood T cell repertoires in COVID-19. For the study at large: From the United States, Italy and Spain came samples of acute and convalescent COVID-19. From T cells, B-cell-depleted T cells, or PBMCs came the material, which was cDNA or gDNA.

Per the study methods: Nucleated cell number was recorded as an estimate derived from reference gene primer amplification. The assay was immunoSEQ multiplex PCR, and TCRdb's table has in-frame clones only and misses some. V and J calls and clone size come straight from that table; D and trimming were deduced from the DNA. Altogether roughly 54,000 clones are present, 90% to 95% being singletons, with the ten largest covering 3.9%. V was clipped by 4 bases and J by 5 bases, with 9 bases between them. Germline CDR1 reads LGHDT; CDR2 reads YNNKEL (reference sequence). This CDR3 contains 12 residues. The sequenced sample was peripheral blood. The chain carries TRBV3-1 (or the pseudogene TRBV3-2) and TRBJ2-7, with a weak D call TRBD2 (5 bases). This receptor was taken from a man between 45 and 60 years old with acute or convalescent COVID-19. Here the CDR3 reads CASSRTGDEQYF. CDR3 sequence (DNA): TGTGCCAGCAGCCGGACCGGGGACGAGCAGTACTTC.